The 6 T cell receptor beta chains given below trace back to one sample, sequenced in a study of blood T cell repertoires in COVID-19. The data were produced by immunoSEQ multiplex PCR, yet TCRdb's version contains in-frame clones alone and is incomplete. The sample has roughly 260,000 clones, around nine tenths seen once; the top ten hold less than 3%. The source material was PBMCs or T cells enriched from blood (not recorded which). These receptors were obtained from a woman younger than 35 who had recovered from COVID-19.

The rearrangement links TRBV5-5 to TRBJ1-1; TRBD1 might be the D (5 bases). CDR3 length: 15 residues. The V and J ends lost 4 bases and 6 bases respectively, with 19 bases between them. In germline, CDR1 is SGHKS, CDR2 YYEKEE (reference sequence). CDR3 DNA: TGTGCCAGCAGCCCGGTGCTGTTTTGGGGCGCTGAAGCTTTCTTT. This encodes CASSPVLFWGAEAFF.

The CDR3 sequence: CASSQVLAGDYEQYF. The CDR3 coding sequence is TGTGCCAGCAGCCAAGTGTTAGCGGGCGACTACGAGCAGTACTTC. The chain has TRBV3-1 (or the pseudogene TRBV3-2) and TRBJ2-7; 7 bases map to TRBD2. The CDR3 consists of 15 residues. Unmatched junction bases numbered 6, after V lost 1 base and J lost 3 bases. Germline assignment: CDR1 LGHDT and CDR2 YNNKEL (reference sequence).

This rearrangement joins TRBV5-1 to TRBJ2-3; D gene ambiguous. The germline CDR1 and CDR2 sequences are SGHRS and YFSETQ. V was pared by 4 bases and J by 6 bases, with 18 bases between. This CDR3 comprises 15 residues. For the CDR3, the DNA is TGCGCCAGCAGCCCCGGTGTCGCGTCCTTGGATACGCAGTATTTT. This sequence encodes CASSPGVASLDTQYF.

V is TRBV10-2 and J is TRBJ2-1; weak D call: TRBD2 (6 bases). The V gene's germline CDR1 is WSHSY and CDR2 SAAADI. Trimming left V 5 bases short and J 2 bases short, with 16 bases between. This CDR3 is built from 16 residues. In nucleotides, the CDR3 is TGCGCCAGCAGTCCCTCGGGCGGGGCCGCCTACAATGAGCAGTTCTTC. It codes for CASSPSGGAAYNEQFF.

CDR3 sequence: CAWSAGNNQPQHF. The CDR3, as DNA: TGTGCCTGGAGTGCAGGAAACAATCAGCCCCAGCATTTT. The chain has TRBV30 and TRBJ1-5, with D unresolved. The CDR3 has 13 amino acids. In germline, CDR1 is GTSNPN, CDR2 SVGIG (reference sequence). V dropped 1 base and J dropped 3 bases, with 7 bases sitting between them.

The rearrangement uses TRBV4-2 and TRBJ2-2, with D possibly being TRBD1 (7 bases). The CDR3 consists of 18 residues. Trimming pared 1 base from V and 2 bases from J, leaving 17 bases between. Looked up from germline, CDR1 is LGHNA and CDR2 is YNFKEQ. CDR3: CASSQAKGGTANTGELFF. CDR3 nucleotide sequence: TGTGCCAGCAGCCAAGCGAAAGGCGGGACAGCAAACACCGGGGAGCTGTTTTTT.